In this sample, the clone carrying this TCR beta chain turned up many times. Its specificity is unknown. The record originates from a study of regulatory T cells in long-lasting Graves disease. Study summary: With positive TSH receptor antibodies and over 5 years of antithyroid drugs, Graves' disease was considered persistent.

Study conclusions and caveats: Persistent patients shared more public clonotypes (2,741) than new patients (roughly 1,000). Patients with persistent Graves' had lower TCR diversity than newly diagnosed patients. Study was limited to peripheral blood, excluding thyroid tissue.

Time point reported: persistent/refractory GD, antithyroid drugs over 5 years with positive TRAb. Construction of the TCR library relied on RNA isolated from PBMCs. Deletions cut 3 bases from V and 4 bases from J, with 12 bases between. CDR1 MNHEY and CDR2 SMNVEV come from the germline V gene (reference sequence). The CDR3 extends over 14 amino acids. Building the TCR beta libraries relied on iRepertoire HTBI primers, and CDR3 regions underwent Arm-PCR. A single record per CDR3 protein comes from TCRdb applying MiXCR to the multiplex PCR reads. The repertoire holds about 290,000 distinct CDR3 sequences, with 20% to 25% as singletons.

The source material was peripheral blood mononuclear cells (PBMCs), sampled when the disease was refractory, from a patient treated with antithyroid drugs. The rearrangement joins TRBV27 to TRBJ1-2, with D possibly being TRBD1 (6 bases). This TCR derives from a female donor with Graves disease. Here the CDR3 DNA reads TGTGCCAGCAGTTTCAGGGGTTCGAGCTATGGCTACACCTTC. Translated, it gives CASSFRGSSYGYTF.